This record covers a single T cell receptor beta chain. Its cognate antigen is unknown. This sample is drawn from a study of CD4 T cells in relation to SARS-CoV-2 and coronaviruses. Assay used: immunoSEQ multiplex PCR; TCRdb lists only in-frame clones, some missing. The sample has approximately 50,000 clones, just over 90% seen once. CDR1 SGHNT and CDR2 YENEEA come from the germline V gene. Between the trimmed V and J ends, which lost 5 bases and 4 bases, there was a span of 13 bases. The CDR3 covers 14 residues. Study-wide findings and caveats: According to naive versus memory sequencing, detected responses are memory recall, not newly primed.

This TCR derives from an adult with COVID-19. Sequenced sample: naive CD4+ T cells from PBMCs. Subset meaning: naive CD4+ T cells isolated by negative enrichment. This rearrangement joins TRBV11-3 to TRBJ2-3, with D possibly TRBD1 on 6 matching bases. CDR3 protein: CASSRNNRADTQYF. DNA for the CDR3: TGTGCCAGCAGCCGTAACAACAGGGCAGATACGCAGTATTTT. Looking up the rest from reference TRBV11-3 and TRBJ2-3 gives the full variable domain: EAGVVQSPRYKIIEKKQPVAFWCNPISGHNTLYWYLQNLGQGPELLIRYENEEAVDDSQLPKDRFSAERLKGVDSTLKIQPAELGDSAVYLCASSRNNRADTQYFGPGTRLTVL.